Listed below are T cell receptor beta chains from one sample, sequenced in a study of T cell changes during pregnancy in multiple sclerosis. The assay was immunoSEQ multiplex PCR, and TCRdb's table has in-frame clones only and misses some. This table has about 46,000 clones, approximately 89% appearing once. The sample in question was CD8+ T cells from peripheral blood mononuclear cells, obtained in the second trimester of pregnancy. The receptors originated from a female donor with multiple sclerosis, enrolled in a pregnancy study. The conserved cysteine and the conserved F or W are not part of the CDR3 here. Size tells how often a clone was seen (once, few, many) or the class of an expanded clone, and some rows leave it out.

V	J	size	CDR3
TRBV5-4	TRBJ2-5	.	ASSSTSGGPFPQETQY
TRBV25-1	TRBJ2-1	.	ASSEWGGGARDEQF
TRBV9	TRBJ1-6	.	ASSYGATPLH
TRBV29-1	TRBJ2-3	.	SVEGGGSSTDTQY
TRBV6-1	TRBJ2-7	.	ASTRGYEQY
TRBV5-8	TRBJ1-1	.	ASSPGENTEAF
TRBV11-3	TRBJ1-1	once	ASSVNGGLTEAF
TRBV19	TRBJ1-2	.	ASSIRIQRGITGGYT
TRBV6-1	TRBJ1-1	.	ASSERELNTEAF
TRBV4-2	TRBJ2-1	.	ASSQGLAGGIEQF
TRBV10-2	TRBJ1-2	.	ASLTAAYGYT
TRBV7-8	TRBJ1-2	.	ASSSLQGVYGYT
TRBV6-5	TRBJ1-3	few	ASGDGGSGNTIY
TRBV7-3	TRBJ1-1	few	ASSYSGGTEAF
TRBV2	TRBJ2-2	.	ASDSANTGELF
TRBV5-6	TRBJ1-1	.	ASSQGQGGTEAF
TRBV9	TRBJ1-2	few	ASSPRTGDGYT
TRBV5-6	TRBJ1-6	.	ASSLGGGRNSPLH
TRBV7-9	TRBJ1-1	.	ARTEMNTEAF
TRBV15	TRBJ1-5	.	ATSRDLPSTGNQPQH
TRBV14	TRBJ1-2	.	ASSQDSWDIPGGLYGYT
TRBV6-6	TRBJ2-1	.	ASSYSIRGSYNEQF
TRBV7-8	TRBJ2-7	.	ASSLRLDRAYEQY
TRBV13	TRBJ2-7	.	ASSLLSNSPSYEQY
TRBV2	TRBJ2-7	.	ASMPESSYEQY
TRBV4-3	TRBJ2-7	.	ASSQGQQPSFEQY
TRBV7-9	TRBJ2-1	once	ASSLAGGGGPDNEQF
TRBV7-2	TRBJ2-5	.	ASSLVHVGGDQETQY
TRBV14	TRBJ2-3	.	ASSQLVAGEDTQY